This record looks at one TCR beta chain sequence and its context. Its antigen is still unknown. This entry belongs to a study of cytomegalovirus exposure and HLA in healthy donors. Study conclusions and caveats: Some public TCRs appeared in many individuals, while most sequences were rare.

A multiplex PCR was run with 60 Vbeta primers and 13 Jbeta primers. The protocol was immunoSEQ multiplex PCR, while the TCRdb copy is restricted to in-frame clones and leaves out a portion. The sample shows approximately 120,000 clones, 75% to 90% of them seen only once. Germline assignment: CDR1 LNHNV and CDR2 YYDKDF (reference sequence). The length of the CDR3 is 15 residues. Trimming cost V 3 bases and J 7 bases, with 16 bases left between them. The V and J genes are TRBV15 and TRBJ2-1; a weak D match, TRBD1 (6 bases). The origin of this receptor is a young woman in good health and CMV-seropositive. The sample taken for sequencing was PBMCs. DNA of the CDR3: TGTGCCACCAGCAGGGGAGCAGGGGAGAGAAATGAGCAGTTCTTC. Its protein is CATSRGAGERNEQFF.